This T cell receptor beta chain stems from a study of blood T cell repertoires in COVID-19. CDR1 SGHVS and CDR2 FQNEAQ come from the germline V gene. V lost 0 bases and J 2 bases, leaving 10 bases between the germline ends. The CDR3 loop spans 15 amino acids. The data were produced by immunoSEQ multiplex PCR, yet TCRdb's version contains in-frame clones alone and is incomplete. The repertoire has approximately 260,000 clones, approximately 89% of them found once; the top ten carry roughly 1.9%. This TCR came from a woman between 55 and 75 years old who had recovered from COVID-19. The J gene is TRBJ2-5, the V gene TRBV7-8; D call uncertain. The source material was PBMCs or T cells enriched from blood (not recorded which). The CDR3 is CASSLAGSLQETQYF. The CDR3, as DNA: TGTGCCAGCAGCTTAGCCGGGTCATTGCAAGAGACCCAGTACTTC. The full variable domain, with the rest looked up from reference TRBV7-8 and TRBJ2-5, is GAGVSQSPRYKVAKRGQDVALRCDPISGHVSLFWYQQALGQGPEFLTYFQNEAQLDKSGLPSDRFFAERPEGSVSTLKIQRTQQEDSAVYLCASSLAGSLQETQYFGPGTRLLVL.